These 9 T cell receptor beta chains share one sample of origin, sequenced in a study of blood T cell repertoires in COVID-19. Only in-frame clones appear in the TCRdb table, and some are missing; sequencing was by immunoSEQ multiplex PCR. The sample holds over 150,000 clones, 65% to 85% seen once. The sample taken for sequencing was PBMCs or T cells enriched from blood (not recorded which). All receptors come from a man aged 40-49 years who had recovered from COVID-19.

The genes are TRBV19 and TRBJ2-3; 7 positions agree with TRBD1. V was clipped by 9 bases and J by 5 bases; unmatched bases: 11. This CDR3 has 14 residues. Germline V gene data show CDR1 as LNHDA and CDR2 as SQIVND (reference sequence). The CDR3, as DNA: TGTGCCAGCCGAGCGGACAGGTTGGGAGATACGCAGTATTTT. It encodes CASRADRLGDTQYF.

This rearrangement joins TRBV2 to TRBJ1-2; TRBD1 matches at 8 bases. V trimming: 5 bases; J trimming: 8 bases; junction bases outside the gene matches: 4. The CDR3 has 12 residues. The germline V gene encodes CDR1 SNHLY and CDR2 FYNNEI. CDR3 nucleotides: TGTGCCAGCAGTCCAGGGGGCCGGGGCTACACCTTC. Translation: CASSPGGRGYTF.

The chain couples TRBV4-1 to TRBJ2-7; D possibly corresponds to TRBD1 (6 bases). This CDR3 has 15 residues. Germline loops: CDR1 MGHRA, CDR2 YSYEKL. The V gene lost 0 bases and the J gene lost 0 bases, with 9 bases spanning the gap. The CDR3 sequence is CASSQDQGFSYEQYF. CDR3 coding DNA: TGCGCCAGCAGCCAAGATCAGGGGTTCTCCTACGAGCAGTACTTC.

This clone was seen a single time. The chain links TRBV5-1 to TRBJ1-3, with D possibly TRBD1 on 5 matching bases. The CDR3 length is 15 residues. Trimming left V 6 bases short and J 2 bases short, with 15 bases between. CDR1 and CDR2 from the germline V gene are SGHRS and YFSETQ. CDR3 nucleotide sequence: TGCGCCAGCACCATAACAGGCGACGCTGGAAACACCATATATTTT. Encoded protein: CASTITGDAGNTIYF. The full variable domain, its missing parts supplied by reference TRBV5-1 and TRBJ1-3, is KAGVTQTPRYLIKTRGQQVTLSCSPISGHRSVSWYQQTPGQGLQFLFEYFSETQRNKGNFPGRFSGRQFSNSRSEMNVSTLELGDSALYLCASTITGDAGNTIYFGEGSWLTVV.

The chain employs TRBV28 and TRBJ1-2; D not resolved. Trimming removed 7 bases at V and 2 bases at J, with 32 bases between. Germline-derived CDR1 and CDR2 are MDHEN and SYDVKM. This CDR3 has 20 residues. The CDR3 here is CASTPLEPFPGPPSNYGYTF. The CDR3 DNA sequence: TGTGCCAGCACCCCTCTCGAGCCCTTCCCAGGCCCCCCGTCGAACTATGGCTACACCTTC.

The chain combines TRBV5-1 with TRBJ2-7, with 8 bases identical to TRBD2. J gave up 7 bases and V 0 bases, and 9 bases lay outside the gene matches. The CDR3 sequence is 15 residues long. Germline V gives CDR1 SGHRS, CDR2 YFSETQ. The CDR3 DNA sequence: TGCGCCAGCAGCTTGGAACTAGCGGACGGAGGGGAGCAGTACTTC. The encoded protein is CASSLELADGGEQYF.

J is TRBJ2-5 and V is TRBV9; 9 bases line up with TRBD2. The germline gives CDR1 SGDLS, CDR2 YYNGEE. The CDR3 contains 17 residues. V lost 4 bases to trimming and J lost 4 bases; unmatched junction nucleotides: 14. The CDR3 nucleotides read TGTGCCAGCAGCCAGGGACTAGCTACGAGGGTACCAGAGACCCAGTACTTC. As protein: CASSQGLATRVPETQYF.

This chain uses TRBV5-1 with TRBJ2-7, with TRBD1 matching over 9 bases. V gave up 2 bases and J gave up 2 bases; unmatched junction bases: 8. The length of the CDR3 is 16 residues. The germline V gene has CDR1 SGHRS and CDR2 YFSETQ. This chain's CDR3 is CASSFGWDRVAYEQYF. The CDR3 DNA reads TGCGCCAGCAGCTTCGGTTGGGACAGGGTCGCCTACGAGCAGTACTTC.

In this sample, this clone turned up once. The chain has TRBV5-1 and TRBJ2-7, with D possibly TRBD2 on 6 matching bases. CDR3 length equals 14 residues. Germline-derived CDR1 and CDR2 are SGHRS and YFSETQ. The V end was cut by 0 bases, the J end by 7 bases, with 14 bases between. The CDR3 nucleotides read TGCGCCAGCAGCTTGGCTCGTCAGGGAGGTGAGCAGTACTTC. Protein product: CASSLARQGGEQYF.